The rows below give T cell receptor beta chains drawn from one sample of a study of blood T cell repertoires in COVID-19. Libraries were prepared by immunoSEQ multiplex PCR; TCRdb keeps only in-frame clonotypes and omits some of them. The sample includes approximately 300,000 clones, 92% of them seen just once. The sample comprised PBMCs or T cells enriched from blood (not recorded which). The receptors come from a woman in her thirties who had recovered from COVID-19. Each CDR3 is given with its conserved first and last residue. The D gene is left open where the match is weak. Clone size, where shown, is once, few, many, or a class for clones that have expanded.

j_call	v_call	clone_size	d_call	cdr3_nt	cdr3_aa
TRBJ2-2	TRBV2	once	-	TGTGCCAGCATTGCAGTCTCTAACACCGGGGAGCTGTTTTTT	CASIAVSNTGELFF
TRBJ1-4	TRBV12-3/TRBV12-4	-	-	TGTGCCAGCAGCGGGGTAAATGAAAAACTGTTTTTT	CASSGVNEKLFF
TRBJ2-3	TRBV30	-	-	TGTGCCTGGGAACAGGGGGGGGATACGCAGTATTTT	CAWEQGGDTQYF
TRBJ2-2	TRBV18	-	TRBD1	TGTGCCAGCTCACCCCGTCCAGGGGGCGCGAACGGGGAGCTGTTTTTT	CASSPRPGGANGELFF
TRBJ2-7	TRBV9	-	TRBD2	TGTGCCAGCAGCATAACTAGCGGGAGTTTGGACGAGCAGTACTTC	CASSITSGSLDEQYF
TRBJ2-1	TRBV29-1	-	-	TGCAGCGTTGTATGGGCATCCAATGAGCAGTTCTTC	CSVVWASNEQFF
TRBJ1-1	TRBV9	-	-	TGTGCCAGCAGCGTAAGGGGAGGAGACACTGAAGCTTTCTTT	CASSVRGGDTEAFF
TRBJ2-5	TRBV2	-	-	TGTGCCAGCATCCCGGGCAGAACGGGGGAGACCCAGTACTTC	CASIPGRTGETQYF
TRBJ1-6	TRBV27	once	TRBD1	TGTGCCAGCACTCTAGAAGGGGACAGGTGGGCCGATAATTCACCCCTCCACTTT	CASTLEGDRWADNSPLHF
TRBJ2-2	TRBV5-1	few	-	TGCGCCAGCAGCTTCTTTGGGGGGACCGGGGAGCTGTTTTTT	CASSFFGGTGELFF
TRBJ1-5	TRBV28	-	TRBD1	TGTGCCAGCAGTATGAGGGGACAGATGAATCAGCCCCAGCATTTT	CASSMRGQMNQPQHF
TRBJ1-2	TRBV18	-	TRBD1	TGTGCCAGCTCCCCCCGGGACAGCTATGGCTACACCTTC	CASSPRDSYGYTF
TRBJ1-1	TRBV15	-	-	TGTGCCACCAGCAGAGACAGGACAGATAAAGCTTTCTTT	CATSRDRTDKAFF
TRBJ1-4	TRBV2	-	-	TGTGCCAGCAGAGGGGAGGGATATGAAAAACTGTTTTTT	CASRGEGYEKLFF
TRBJ1-5	TRBV28	-	-	TGTGCCAGCAGTTCCTCTTCCAATCAGCCCCAGCATTTT	CASSSSSNQPQHF
TRBJ2-7	TRBV5-1	-	TRBD1	TGCGCCAGCAGCTTGGTTGGGGTTTGGGACAGCAACTCCTACGAGCAGTACTTC	CASSLVGVWDSNSYEQYF
TRBJ1-4	TRBV2	once	-	TGTGCCAGCAGTACAGCTGGTGGGGAAAAACTGTTTTTT	CASSTAGGEKLFF
TRBJ1-1	TRBV18	-	-	TGTGCCAGCTCACCACCGGAGGCAGTCGATATGAACACTGAAGCTTTCTTT	CASSPPEAVDMNTEAFF
TRBJ1-1	TRBV4-1	-	TRBD1	TGCGCCAGCAGCCAAGTCCTTCGCGCGACAGGGGTTAATGAAGCTTTCTTT	CASSQVLRATGVNEAFF
TRBJ1-6	TRBV6-5	-	-	TGTGCCAGCAGTTACCTGCAGGGGACACGCAATTCACCCCTCCACTTT	CASSYLQGTRNSPLHF
TRBJ1-4	TRBV9	-	-	TGTGCCAGCAGCTTCGCCGGGGGGCAGGGGGAAAAACTGTTTTTT	CASSFAGGQGEKLFF
TRBJ2-7	TRBV19	-	-	TGTGCCAGTAGTATGGGGTCAGGGAACTCCTACGAGCAGTACTTC	CASSMGSGNSYEQYF
TRBJ1-6	TRBV9	-	-	TGTGCCAGCAGCGTAGTTGGAGGGGGGGCTGACAGGCCCGAAGGGAATTCACCCCTCCACTTT	CASSVVGGGADRPEGNSPLHF
TRBJ1-5	TRBV27	-	TRBD1	TGTGCCAGCAGCTTAGGACAGGGGTGGAATCAGCCCCAGCATTTT	CASSLGQGWNQPQHF
TRBJ1-6	TRBV28	-	TRBD1	TGTGCCAGCACCGGGACAGCCCTTCTTCGGGCACCCCTCCACTTT	CASTGTALLRAPLHF
TRBJ2-7	TRBV27	once	TRBD1	TGTGCCAGCAGTTTGAGGACAGGGAAGGGCGAGCAGTACTTC	CASSLRTGKGEQYF
TRBJ1-4	TRBV28	once	TRBD1	TGTGCCAGCAGTCCACAGGGGGTAAATGAAAAACTGTTTTTT	CASSPQGVNEKLFF
TRBJ1-1	TRBV28	-	-	TGTGCCAGCAGCCCCCCAACCCCTGCGGTGAACACTGAAGCTTTCTTT	CASSPPTPAVNTEAFF
TRBJ1-1	TRBV7-2	-	-	TGTGCCAGCAGCTTAATGGCGCGGGGGTTGGGCACTGAAGCTTTCTTT	CASSLMARGLGTEAFF
TRBJ1-5	TRBV20-1	-	TRBD1	TGCAGTGCTAGTGGGGGGACAGGGGTAAATCAGCCCCAGCATTTT	CSASGGTGVNQPQHF
TRBJ2-7	TRBV20-1	-	-	TGCAGTGCTAGTCCGGGGACCTACGAGCAGTACTTC	CSASPGTYEQYF
TRBJ1-1	TRBV29-1	-	-	TGCAGCGTCATCAACAGGGTAGGGGACACTGAAGCTTTCTTT	CSVINRVGDTEAFF
TRBJ2-7	TRBV3-1/TRBV3-2	-	-	TGTGCCAGCAGCCAGGGTCAGGGGATTCCCTACGAGCAGTACTTC	CASSQGQGIPYEQYF
TRBJ2-1	TRBV29-1	-	-	TGCAGCGTTAAAAGAAGACTCGACAATGAGCAGTTCTTC	CSVKRRLDNEQFF